The rows below give T cell receptor beta chains drawn from one sample of a study of T cell responses to AZD1222 COVID-19 vaccine. Generated by immunoSEQ multiplex PCR, the TCRdb table keeps only in-frame clones and is missing some. The data show under 200,000 clones, about 87% seen once. This material consisted of peripheral blood, taken on day 0 of MenACWY control vaccination. These receptors came from an adult in good health. Each CDR3 is given with its conserved first and last residue. D genes are given only for firm matches. Expanded clones get a size class; other rows say once, few or many, or leave the size out.

>TRBV5-6|TRBD1|TRBJ1-2|NA
TGTGCCAGCAGCTTATACTATGGACAGGCGGGCTTCTATGGCTACACCTTC
CASSLYYGQAGFYGYTF
>TRBV29-1|TRBD2|TRBJ2-5|NA
TGCAGCGTCGGAGCGGGAGCGGAGACCCAGTACTTC
CSVGAGAETQYF
>TRBV7-2|NA|TRBJ2-1|NA
TGTGCCAGCAGCTTATTAATAGCAAATGAGCAGTTCTTC
CASSLLIANEQFF
>TRBV7-2|TRBD1|TRBJ1-2|NA
TGTGCCAGCAGCCCCCGGGACAGAGATAACTATGGCTACACCTTC
CASSPRDRDNYGYTF
>TRBV27|NA|TRBJ1-2|NA
TGTGCCAGCAGGGGCGCCTATGGCTACACCTTC
CASRGAYGYTF
>TRBV28|TRBD1|TRBJ1-5|NA
TGTGCCAGCAGGCCAACACAGGGGGCTAGTCAGCCCCAGCATTTT
CASRPTQGASQPQHF
>TRBV11-3|TRBD1|TRBJ1-3|NA
TGTGCCAGCAGCTTCCCGCCAGGGGGCTTATCGCGCGGAAACACCATATATTTT
CASSFPPGGLSRGNTIYF
>TRBV4-2|NA|TRBJ1-2|NA
TGTGCCAGCAGCCAAGTAGAGGGATATGGCTACACCTTC
CASSQVEGYGYTF
>TRBV28|TRBD1|TRBJ2-3|NA
TGTGCCAGCAGTTTAGGGGACAGCCTGGATACGCAGTATTTT
CASSLGDSLDTQYF
>TRBV5-1|NA|TRBJ2-1|NA
TGCGCCAGCAGCCGCATAGCCAATAATGAGCAGTTCTTC
CASSRIANNEQFF
>TRBV7-3|TRBD1|TRBJ2-2|NA
TGTGCCAGCAGGGGACAGGGGGATTCCGGGGAGCTGTTTTTT
CASRGQGDSGELFF
>TRBV27|TRBD1|TRBJ2-1|NA
TGTGCCAGCAGTTTATCTAAGACGGGACAGGTTCTAAATGAGCAGTTCTTC
CASSLSKTGQVLNEQFF
>TRBV20-1|NA|TRBJ1-2|once
TGCAGTGCTGGACCGGGAAGTGGCTACACCTTC
CSAGPGSGYTF
>TRBV29-1|NA|TRBJ1-2|few
TGCAGCGCAAAAGGGGGGGCAATCGCCTATGGCTACACCTTC
CSAKGGAIAYGYTF
>TRBV7-2|TRBD1|TRBJ1-2|once
TGTGCCAGCAGCTCCCGGGACAGAAACTATGGCTACACCTTC
CASSSRDRNYGYTF
>TRBV5-1|NA|TRBJ2-1|NA
TGCGCCAGCAGCCCACCGTCCGACGGCAATGAGCAGTTCTTC
CASSPPSDGNEQFF
>TRBV12-3/TRBV12-4|NA|TRBJ1-5|NA
TGTGCCAGCAGTTACAGCAATCAGCCCCAGCATTTT
CASSYSNQPQHF
>TRBV10-2|NA|TRBJ2-2|once
TGCGCCAGCAGGGACTACCAAATTCGTGACACCGGGGAGCTGTTTTTT
CASRDYQIRDTGELFF
>TRBV10-3|NA|TRBJ2-7|NA
TGTGCCATCAGTGAGTCAAGGCAGTTCTACGAGCAGTACTTC
CAISESRQFYEQYF
>TRBV2|TRBD2|TRBJ2-5|NA
TGTGCCAGCAGACAGCGGGAGGTCTCAGAGACCCAGTACTTC
CASRQREVSETQYF
>TRBV7-2|TRBD2|TRBJ2-1|NA
TGTGCCAGCAGCTTACTAGCGGGAGGGCCTAATGAGCAGTTCTTC
CASSLLAGGPNEQFF
>TRBV30|NA|TRBJ2-3|NA
TGTGCCTGGGAGATAGGGGGGATCGTAAGGTATTTT
CAWEIGGIVRYF
>TRBV2|NA|TRBJ1-5|NA
TGTGCCAGCAAGTGGCAGGTCGATGCGCCCCAGCATTTT
CASKWQVDAPQHF
>TRBV7-9|TRBD2|TRBJ2-7|NA
TGTGCCAGCAGCCCTGGGACTAGCGGGAGTAGGGAGCAGTACTTC
CASSPGTSGSREQYF
>TRBV3-1/TRBV3-2|NA|TRBJ1-1|NA
TGTGCCAGCAGCCAAGATAAAACAGGGCGAGCTTTCTTT
CASSQDKTGRAFF
>TRBV21-1|NA|TRBJ1-2|NA
TGTGCCAGCAGCAAAGTATTTCGGGACACCGCCTATGGCTACACCTTC
CASSKVFRDTAYGYTF
>TRBV5-1|NA|TRBJ2-5|NA
TGCGCCAGCCGACCCCATCTCGGTTGGGAGACCCAGTACTTC
CASRPHLGWETQYF
>TRBV12-5|NA|TRBJ1-1|few
TGTGCTAGTGGTTTGTCGAAGAGTGCAGCTTTCTTT
CASGLSKSAAFF
>TRBV6-5|NA|TRBJ1-2|NA
TGTGCCAGCAGCTCAGGGTGGGGCTATGGCTACACCTTC
CASSSGWGYGYTF
>TRBV10-3|TRBD1|TRBJ2-7|NA
TGTGCCATCAGGGGGACAGGGGGCTTCCACGAGCAGTACTTC
CAIRGTGGFHEQYF
>TRBV14|NA|TRBJ2-2|NA
TGTGCCAGCAGCCAATTTCTGAGAGCCGGGGAGCTGTTTTTT
CASSQFLRAGELFF
>TRBV4-1|TRBD2|TRBJ2-1|NA
TGCGCCAGCAGCCAACCGGGGGGCAATGAGCAGTTCTTC
CASSQPGGNEQFF
>TRBV30|NA|TRBJ2-3|NA
TGTGCCTGGAGTGTATTGGGGGGCACAGATACGCAGTATTTT
CAWSVLGGTDTQYF
>TRBV28|TRBD2|TRBJ2-7|NA
TGTGCCAGCAGTTTAGTGGGGCTAGCGGGAGTGGTCTACGAGCAGTACTTC
CASSLVGLAGVVYEQYF
>TRBV6-5|NA|TRBJ1-5|NA
TGTGCCAGCAGTTACTCGAGAGGACAGCCCCAGCATTTT
CASSYSRGQPQHF
>TRBV6-5|NA|TRBJ1-5|NA
TGTGCCAGCAGTTATAATAGCAATCAGCCCCAGCATTTT
CASSYNSNQPQHF
>TRBV5-5|NA|TRBJ2-1|NA
TGTGCCAGCAGCTTGCTAGTGTGGAATGAGCAGTTCTTC
CASSLLVWNEQFF
>TRBV19|NA|TRBJ1-2|NA
TGTGCCAGTAGCCTAAAACAGGGTTCTAACTATGGCTACACCTTC
CASSLKQGSNYGYTF
>TRBV5-1|NA|TRBJ1-5|NA
TGCGCCAGCAGCTTCGACGGGAATCAGCCCCAGCATTTT
CASSFDGNQPQHF
>TRBV28|TRBD1|TRBJ1-6|NA
TGTGCCAGCAGTCCCCGGGACAGGGGCGGATATAATTCACCCCTCCACTTT
CASSPRDRGGYNSPLHF
>TRBV27|NA|TRBJ2-7|NA
TGTGCCAGCACCCAGGGGGCGGGGGAAAACGAGCAGTACTTC
CASTQGAGENEQYF